This is a list of T cell receptor beta chains from one sample in a study of cytomegalovirus exposure and HLA in healthy donors. TCRdb's table, derived via immunoSEQ multiplex PCR, lists solely in-frame clones and lacks some. The table shows about 160,000 clones, with around four fifths occurring only once. The sequenced sample consisted of PBMCs. Every receptor here comes from a woman aged 50 to 60 in good health and CMV-seronegative. Both conserved end residues are part of each CDR3. The D gene is left open where the match is weak. Not all rows give a size; the values are once, few, many and, for expanded clones, a class.

TRBJ2-3,.,TRBV5-1,.,16,CASSPLGAGATDTQYF,TGCGCCAGCAGCCCCCTAGGGGCGGGGGCCACAGATACGCAGTATTTT
TRBJ2-5,.,TRBV28,.,15,CASSFSTDSQETQYF,TGTGCCAGCAGTTTTTCGACAGATTCGCAAGAGACCCAGTACTTC
TRBJ2-3,.,TRBV7-2,.,14,CASSLATATDTQYF,TGTGCCAGCAGCTTAGCGACAGCCACAGATACGCAGTATTTT
TRBJ1-4,.,TRBV27,.,16,CASSPTGGADNEKLFF,TGTGCCAGCAGTCCTACTGGGGGGGCCGATAATGAAAAACTGTTTTTT
TRBJ2-2,.,TRBV19,.,17,CASSPYRVSPNTGELFF,TGTGCCAGTAGCCCCTACAGGGTGAGTCCGAACACCGGGGAGCTGTTTTTT
TRBJ2-7,TRBD2,TRBV7-2,.,17,CASSSPGASGGSYEQYF,TGTGCCAGCAGCTCGCCAGGGGCTAGCGGGGGATCCTACGAGCAGTACTTC
TRBJ1-2,.,TRBV28,.,13,CASAAGAGYGYTF,TGTGCCTCAGCTGCGGGGGCGGGCTATGGCTACACCTTC
TRBJ1-1,.,TRBV28,.,16,CASSPPGHPMNTEAFF,TGTGCCAGCAGCCCCCCCGGACATCCCATGAACACTGAAGCTTTCTTT
TRBJ1-2,.,TRBV10-3,few,11,CATKDIEGYTF,TGTGCCACCAAGGACATTGAGGGCTACACCTTC
TRBJ1-6,TRBD1,TRBV30,.,14,CAWNAGQGNSPLHF,TGTGCCTGGAACGCGGGACAGGGGAATTCACCCCTCCACTTT
TRBJ2-3,TRBD1,TRBV5-1,.,14,CASRTGEKTDTQYF,TGCGCCAGCAGGACAGGGGAAAAGACAGATACGCAGTATTTT
TRBJ2-7,TRBD2,TRBV7-9,.,14,CASSRSGGPGEQYF,TGTGCCAGCAGCCGGAGCGGGGGGCCCGGCGAGCAGTACTTC
TRBJ1-3,TRBD1,TRBV5-4,.,17,CASSINSGGASGNTIYF,TGTGCCAGCAGCATCAATTCAGGGGGCGCTTCTGGAAACACCATATATTTT
TRBJ2-7,TRBD1,TRBV7-9,once,16,CASSRFEGQASREQYF,TGTGCCAGCAGCAGATTCGAGGGACAGGCCTCTCGAGAGCAGTACTTC
TRBJ2-3,.,TRBV5-6,.,16,CASRLVTTFGADTQYF,TGTGCCAGCAGACTAGTAACGACTTTTGGGGCAGATACGCAGTATTTT
TRBJ2-3,.,TRBV5-1,.,14,CASSLVVYTDTQYF,TGCGCCAGCAGCTTGGTTGTCTACACAGATACGCAGTATTTT
TRBJ1-6,TRBD1,TRBV15,.,16,CATSRELPGTGTPLHF,TGTGCCACCAGCAGAGAGTTGCCCGGGACAGGGACACCCCTCCACTTT
TRBJ1-3,TRBD1,TRBV5-4,.,19,CASSSARTGSPLSGNTIYF,TGTGCCAGCAGCTCGGCAAGGACAGGGTCCCCCCTTTCTGGAAACACCATATATTTT
TRBJ1-2,TRBD1,TRBV11-3,once,14,CASRSRDRGDGYTF,TGTGCCAGCAGATCCCGGGACAGGGGTGATGGCTACACCTTC